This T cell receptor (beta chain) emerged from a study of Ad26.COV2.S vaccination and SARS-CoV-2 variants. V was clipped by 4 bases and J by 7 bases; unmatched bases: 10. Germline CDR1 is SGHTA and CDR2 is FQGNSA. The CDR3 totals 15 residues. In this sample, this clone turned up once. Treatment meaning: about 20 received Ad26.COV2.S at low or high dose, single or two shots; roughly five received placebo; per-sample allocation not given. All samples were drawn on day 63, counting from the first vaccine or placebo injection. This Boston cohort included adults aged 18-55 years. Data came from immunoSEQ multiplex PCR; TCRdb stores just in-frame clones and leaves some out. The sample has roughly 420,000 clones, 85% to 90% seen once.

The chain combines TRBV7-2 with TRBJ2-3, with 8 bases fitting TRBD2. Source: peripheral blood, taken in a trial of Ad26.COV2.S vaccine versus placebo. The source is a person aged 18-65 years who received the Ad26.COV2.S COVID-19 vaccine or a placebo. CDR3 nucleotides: TGTGCCAGCAGCTCGGGACTAGGGATGGCAAATACGCAGTATTTT. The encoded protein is CASSSGLGMANTQYF.